The 25 T cell receptor beta chains below come from one sample, sequenced in a study of blood T cell repertoires in COVID-19. This table comes from immunoSEQ multiplex PCR, and its TCRdb copy is limited to in-frame clones, with some not included. The repertoire includes about 250,000 clones, around 89% of them detected once, and approximately 0.84% sits in the top ten. Source material: peripheral blood. Source of these receptors: a man aged 25 to 40 with acute or convalescent COVID-19.

The chain uses TRBV18 and TRBJ2-2; a weak D match, TRBD1 (6 bases). V was pared by 1 base and J by 1 base, with 7 bases between. This CDR3 has 15 amino acids. Germline-derived CDR1 and CDR2 are KGHSH and LQKENI. CDR3 protein: CASSPLTGNTGELFF. In DNA, the CDR3 is TGTGCCAGCTCACCACTGACAGGGAACACCGGGGAGCTGTTTTTT.

This clone appeared once. The sample holds other DNA sequences that translate to the same CDR3. The chain couples TRBV18 to TRBJ1-5, with a possible D match to TRBD1 (5 bases). The CDR3 runs to 14 residues. Germline values: CDR1 KGHSH, CDR2 LQKENI. V lost 3 bases, J lost 0 bases, and 6 bases lay in between. CDR3 bases: TGTGCCAGCTCACCGCAGGGTAGCAATCAGCCCCAGCATTTT. Protein product: CASSPQGSNQPQHF.

The V gene is TRBV4-2, the J gene TRBJ1-6, with D perhaps TRBD1 (5 bases). The CDR3 consists of 14 residues. The germline gives CDR1 LGHNA, CDR2 YNFKEQ. The V end lost 0 bases, the J end lost 7 bases, and 7 bases lay between the germline ends. In nucleotides, the CDR3 is TGTGCCAGCAGCCAAGAGGGGCTGAATTCACCCCTCCACTTT. It is translated as CASSQEGLNSPLHF.

The J gene is TRBJ2-3, the V gene TRBV5-1, with a possible D match to TRBD2 (5 bases). Trimming pared 0 bases from V and 3 bases from J, leaving 14 bases between. The CDR3 covers 16 residues. Germline lookup yields CDR1 SGHRS and CDR2 YFSETQ. DNA of the CDR3: TGCGCCAGCAGCTTGGCCGGGGTGATCCGTACAGATACGCAGTATTTT. This sequence encodes CASSLAGVIRTDTQYF.

On this clone itself: At one end, the junction sequence differs from germline, possibly due to a read error. The rearrangement joins TRBV3-1 (or the pseudogene TRBV3-2) to TRBJ2-7, with TRBD2 identical over 10 bases. This CDR3 contains 13 residues. Per the germline V gene, CDR1 is LGHDT and CDR2 is YNNKEL (reference sequence). The CDR3 loop is CASSQDLTSGQHF. The CDR3 DNA reads TGTGCCAGCAGCCAAGATCTGACTAGCGGGCAGCACTTC.

This chain connects TRBV11-1 to TRBJ2-6; tentatively, D is TRBD1 (5 bases). Deletions cut 5 bases from V and 3 bases from J, with 8 bases between. The CDR3 is 14 residues long. CDR1 is SGHAT, CDR2 FQDESV, per germline (reference sequence). This CDR3 is CASSAGIGANVLTF. The CDR3 region has the DNA TGTGCCAGCAGCGCAGGGATTGGGGCCAACGTCCTGACTTTC.

The genes are TRBV3-1 (or the pseudogene TRBV3-2) and TRBJ1-1; D may be TRBD1 (6 bases). The germline V and J ends were trimmed by 5 bases and 1 base, with 11 bases remaining between them. Germline assignment: CDR1 LGHDT and CDR2 YNNKEL (reference sequence). The CDR3 length is 14 residues. DNA of the CDR3: TGTGCCAGCAGCTACCGGGACACGAACACTGAAGCTTTCTTT. Encoded protein: CASSYRDTNTEAFF.

The chain combines TRBV30 with TRBJ1-1; D is unclear. CDR3 length equals 12 residues. CDR1 and CDR2 (germline): GTSNPN, SVGIG (reference sequence). V lost 0 bases to trimming and J lost 6 bases, with 8 bases between them. CDR3 bases: TGTGCCTGGAGTGTACTGGGCCCTGAAGCTTTCTTT. It translates to CAWSVLGPEAFF.

The gene calls are TRBV4-1 and TRBJ2-2; the D gene is possibly TRBD1 (6 bases). The CDR3 has 13 amino acids. Germline V gene lookup returns CDR1 MGHRA and CDR2 YSYEKL. V lost 4 bases and J 5 bases, leaving 8 bases between the germline ends. The CDR3 DNA reads as TGCGCCAGCAGCCCCCAGGGGACCGGGGAGCTGTTTTTT. It codes for CASSPQGTGELFF.

This clone was detected a few times. The gene calls are TRBV7-9 and TRBJ1-6; TRBD1 aligns across 8 bases. The CDR3 is 14 amino acids. Germline V gene lookup returns CDR1 SEHNR and CDR2 FQNEAQ (reference sequence). V lost 5 bases and J lost 9; bases outside the gene matches: 6. The DNA of the CDR3 is TGTGCCAGCAGCCCGGGACAGGCCAGTTCACCCCTCCACTTT. Translated, it gives CASSPGQASSPLHF.

The rearrangement links TRBV18 to TRBJ1-2; 7 nucleotides align to TRBD1. Germline loops: CDR1 KGHSH, CDR2 LQKENI. The CDR3 extends over 13 amino acids. The V gene end was trimmed by 3 bases and the J gene end by 6 bases; junction bases not matched to a gene: 4. In DNA, the CDR3 is TGTGCCAGCTCACCGGGACAGAGAAATGGCTACACCTTC. Amino acids: CASSPGQRNGYTF.

V usage is TRBV19 and J usage is TRBJ2-1; the D gene is possibly TRBD1 (6 bases). V was pared by 4 bases and J by 8 bases, with 18 bases between. Germline V gene sequence: CDR1 LNHDA, CDR2 SQIVND (reference sequence). The CDR3 is made up of 15 amino acids. Here the CDR3 DNA reads TGTGCCAGTAGTACGCGACAGGTCCGGGCCGATGAGCAGTTCTTC. It specifies CASSTRQVRADEQFF.

The chain combines TRBV28 with TRBJ1-2; 7 bases agree with TRBD1. This CDR3 contains 13 residues. The V gene's germline CDR1 is MDHEN and CDR2 SYDVKM. Trimming at V came to 4 bases and at J to 6 bases, leaving 5 bases not matched to a gene. The CDR3 reads CASSSYRGDGYTF. CDR3 bases: TGTGCCAGCAGTTCGTACAGGGGTGATGGCTACACCTTC.

The chain is built from TRBV27 and TRBJ2-3; 7 bases are shared with TRBD2. The CDR3 has 15 amino acids. The junction had 10 bases not matched to a gene; V was cut back by 5 bases and J by 5 bases. Looked up from germline, CDR1 is MNHEY and CDR2 is SMNVEV (reference sequence). The CDR3 nucleotides read TGTGCCAGCAGTACGACAGCGGGGTTGGGAGATACGCAGTATTTT. Translated, it gives CASSTTAGLGDTQYF.

The chain is built from TRBV4-1 and TRBJ1-4; weak D call: TRBD1 (6 bases). The CDR3 is 14 amino acids. Trimming removed 6 bases at V and 7 bases at J, with 15 bases between. Germline CDR1 and CDR2: MGHRA and YSYEKL. In DNA, the CDR3 is TGCGCCAGCAGTAGTGGGGGCGCCGCTGAAAAACTGTTTTTT. Amino acids: CASSSGGAAEKLFF.

The chain combines TRBV2 with TRBJ1-1, with D hard to call. The V and J ends lost 5 bases and 0 bases respectively, with 7 bases between them. CDR1 is SNHLY and CDR2 is FYNNEI in the germline V gene. This CDR3 is built from 13 residues. In DNA, the CDR3 is TGTGCCAGCAGTTCTCAGATGAACACTGAAGCTTTCTTT. It is translated as CASSSQMNTEAFF.

V and J are TRBV4-2 and TRBJ1-1, with 7 nucleotides matching TRBD1. The CDR3 covers 15 residues. Germline V gene data show CDR1 as LGHNA and CDR2 as YNFKEQ. V dropped 4 bases and J dropped 1; count of bases not matched to a gene: 6. The CDR3 loop reads CASSLFGTANTEAFF. The CDR3 coding sequence is TGTGCCAGCAGCCTTTTTGGGACAGCGAACACTGAAGCTTTCTTT.

This clone appeared once. The chain uses TRBV4-1 and TRBJ2-3, with 11 nucleotides matching TRBD2. The CDR3 has 15 residues. Germline values: CDR1 MGHRA, CDR2 YSYEKL. With V trimmed by 4 bases and J by 9 bases, 9 bases remained unmatched. The CDR3 DNA sequence: TGCGCCAGCAGCCGACTAGCGGGGAAACGAGAGACGCAGTATTTT. Translated, it gives CASSRLAGKRETQYF.

The chain is built from TRBV28 and TRBJ1-2, with 7 bases aligning to TRBD1. CDR1 and CDR2 from the germline V gene are MDHEN and SYDVKM. This CDR3 comprises 14 residues. The V gene end was trimmed by 4 bases and the J gene end by 7 bases; junction bases not matched to a gene: 9. The CDR3 spells CASSSRQGGGGYTF. DNA for the CDR3: TGTGCCAGCAGTTCCCGACAGGGTGGTGGTGGCTACACCTTC.

This clone was observed once. DNA for the CDR3: TGTGCCAGCAGCGTAGAGTACGGTGAGCAGTTCTTC. It translates to CASSVEYGEQFF. This chain uses TRBV9 with TRBJ2-1; D gene ambiguous. The V gene's germline CDR1 is SGDLS and CDR2 YYNGEE. V lost 0 bases and J lost 9, with 7 bases in between. The CDR3 is 12 residues long. Complete variable domain (other parts from reference TRBV9 and TRBJ2-1): DSGVTQTPKHLITATGQRVTLRCSPRSGDLSVYWYQQSLDQGLQFLIQYYNGEERAKGNILERFSAQQFPDLHSELNLSSLELGDSALYFCASSVEYGEQFFGPGTRLTVL.

The genes are TRBV24-1 and TRBJ2-1; 8 bases fit TRBD2. Germline loops: CDR1 KGHDR, CDR2 SFDVKD. The J segment lost 8 bases and the V segment lost 1 base, leaving 3 bases of the junction unmatched. The CDR3 length is 14 residues. The CDR3: CATSDFGLADEQFF. Written as DNA, the CDR3 is TGTGCCACCAGTGATTTCGGACTAGCCGATGAGCAGTTCTTC.

The chain couples TRBV18 to TRBJ1-5; 10 bases line up with TRBD1. The CDR3 consists of 15 residues. J gave up 3 bases and V 4 bases, and 3 bases lay outside the gene matches. Germline V gives CDR1 KGHSH, CDR2 LQKENI. CDR3 in DNA: TGTGCCAGCTCACTGACAGGGGGCCTCAATCAGCCCCAGCATTTT. Amino acids: CASSLTGGLNQPQHF.

The J gene is TRBJ2-7, the V gene TRBV9; no firm D call. CDR1 and CDR2 (germline): SGDLS, YYNGEE. Between the trimmed V and J ends, which lost 0 bases and 1 base, there was a span of 11 bases. The CDR3 extends over 15 amino acids. In DNA form, the CDR3 reads TGTGCCAGCAGCGTAGGTCTAGAGGAATCCTACGAGCAGTACTTC. It encodes CASSVGLEESYEQYF.

V is TRBV27 and J is TRBJ2-7, with TRBD2 matching 9 bases. J lost 4 bases, V lost 10 bases, and 11 bases had no gene match. CDR1 is MNHEY and CDR2 is SMNVEV in the germline V gene (reference sequence). This CDR3 spans 14 amino acids. CDR3 DNA: TGTGCCATCCCCCGGGCTAGCGGGATTTACGAGCAGTACTTC. Amino acid sequence: CAIPRASGIYEQYF.

This clone has only one observation. CDR3 nucleotides: TGTGCCAGCTCACTTGGGACTAGCGGGAGCCTGTACGAGCAGTACTTC. This gives the protein CASSLGTSGSLYEQYF. J is TRBJ2-7 and V is TRBV18, with 14 bases matching TRBD2. The CDR3 is 16 amino acids. V lost 4 bases, J lost 4 bases, and 6 bases stayed unmatched. Germline V lookup: CDR1 KGHSH, CDR2 LQKENI.